This entry features one TCR beta chain sequence. The antigen is unknown. TCRdb ran MiXCR on the reads and lists one entry per CDR3 protein. The sample carries around 570,000 distinct CDR3 sequences, 40% recorded once. The data belong to a study of T cell repertoires in cytomegalovirus infection. V dropped 6 bases and J dropped 1 base, with 15 bases sitting between them. From germline, CDR1 is LGHNT and CDR2 FRNRAP. This CDR3 has 15 residues. The sequencing used cultured PBMCs, collected from culture after CMV antigen stimulation. The chain uses TRBV12-5 and TRBJ1-1; D uncertain. The clonotype comes from a human donor in good health (CMV status not recorded). Some clones in this sample may be carry-over from other donors' samples. CDR3 protein: CASGLGVGWNTEAFF. The CDR3 region has the DNA TGTGCTAGTGGCCTTGGGGTCGGGTGGAACACTGAAGCTTTCTTT.